The 20 T cell receptor beta chains listed next were all sequenced from one sample in a study of blood T cell repertoires in COVID-19. Measured with immunoSEQ multiplex PCR; TCRdb has only the in-frame clones, and not every one. The sample holds roughly 300,000 clones, about 88% seen once. Specimen: PBMCs or T cells enriched from blood (not recorded which). Every receptor here comes from a young woman who had recovered from COVID-19.

The rearrangement uses TRBV9 and TRBJ1-5; TRBD1 is a possible D gene (5 bases). Trimming stripped 0 bases from V and 7 bases from J, with 11 bases between. There are 14 residues in the CDR3. Germline V gene data show CDR1 as SGDLS and CDR2 as YYNGEE. The CDR3 DNA follows: TGTGCCAGCAGCGTAGGGGGGGAGGACCAGCCCCAGCATTTT. It translates to CASSVGGEDQPQHF. The complete variable domain, with remaining parts taken from reference TRBV9 and TRBJ1-5, reads DSGVTQTPKHLITATGQRVTLRCSPRSGDLSVYWYQQSLDQGLQFLIQYYNGEERAKGNILERFSAQQFPDLHSELNLSSLELGDSALYFCASSVGGEDQPQHFGDGTRLSIL.

This clone was recorded a few times. The rearrangement links TRBV6-1 to TRBJ1-1; D is unresolved. V lost 1 base and J lost 4, with 10 bases in between. Germline-derived CDR1 and CDR2 are MNHNS and SASEGT. The CDR3 contains 14 residues. CDR3 amino acids: CASSEEPVGTEAFF. For the CDR3, the DNA is TGTGCCAGCAGTGAAGAACCGGTTGGCACTGAAGCTTTCTTT.

The CDR3 DNA reads TGTGCCAGCTTCTCGGGGGAGACCCAGTACTTC. This sequence encodes CASFSGETQYF. The V call is TRBV18, the J call TRBJ2-5; D perhaps matches TRBD2 (5 bases). The CDR3 has 11 residues. CDR1 is KGHSH, CDR2 LQKENI, per germline. V was trimmed by 7 bases and J by 5 bases, leaving 8 bases between them.

V is TRBV11-2 and J is TRBJ2-1; 7 bases fit TRBD2. Unmatched junction bases numbered 16, after V lost 5 bases and J lost 0 bases. The germline V gene encodes CDR1 SGHAT and CDR2 FQNNGV. The CDR3 contains 19 residues. DNA of the CDR3: TGTGCCAGCAGCGAGACTAGCATACCACTCCGCCGCTCCTACAATGAGCAGTTCTTC. Translating it yields CASSETSIPLRRSYNEQFF.

CDR3 region: CATSRDYLGGSEQYF. The DNA of the CDR3 is TGTGCCACCAGCAGAGATTATTTAGGGGGTTCCGAGCAGTACTTC. The chain is built from TRBV15 and TRBJ2-7, with D perhaps TRBD1 (6 bases). This CDR3 has 15 amino acids. V lost 0 bases, J lost 6 bases, and 15 bases lay in between. In germline, CDR1 is LNHNV, CDR2 YYDKDF (reference sequence).

This clone showed up just a few times. This sequence joins TRBV10-1 and TRBJ2-7; 9 nucleotides agree with TRBD2. This CDR3 is 14 amino acids long. V dropped 4 bases and J dropped 5; count of bases not matched to a gene: 6. Germline V CDR1 and CDR2: WNHNN, SYGVQD (reference sequence). CDR3 coding DNA: TGCGCCAGCAGTGTGGCTAGCGGGGTCCACGAGCAGTACTTC. Residues: CASSVASGVHEQYF.

V gene TRBV5-1 combines with J gene TRBJ2-5, with 9 bases fitting TRBD2. The CDR3 sequence is 16 residues long. Germline V gene lookup returns CDR1 SGHRS and CDR2 YFSETQ. Trimming cost V 3 bases and J 3 bases; bases outside gene matches: 9. CDR3 amino acids: CASSSSAGGGEETQYF. The CDR3 coding sequence is TGCGCCAGCAGCTCTTCAGCGGGGGGCGGGGAAGAGACCCAGTACTTC. Based on the CDR3 plus reference TRBV5-1 and TRBJ2-5, the full variable domain is KAGVTQTPRYLIKTRGQQVTLSCSPISGHRSVSWYQQTPGQGLQFLFEYFSETQRNKGNFPGRFSGRQFSNSRSEMNVSTLELGDSALYLCASSSSAGGGEETQYFGPGTRLLVL.

There are a few counts of this clone. The chain employs TRBV24-1 and TRBJ1-1; unclear D gene. The germline V gene has CDR1 KGHDR and CDR2 SFDVKD. Deletions cut 4 bases from V and 7 bases from J, with 12 bases between. The CDR3 length is 13 residues. The DNA of the CDR3 is TGTGCCACCAGTGAGGCAGGTAAGAATGAAGCTTTCTTT. Its translation is CATSEAGKNEAFF.

V gene TRBV24-1 combines with J gene TRBJ2-3; TRBD2 aligns across 10 bases. Per germline, CDR1 KGHDR and CDR2 SFDVKD. This CDR3 contains 18 residues. The trim removed 2 bases at V and 7 bases at J, leaving 14 bases unmatched. The CDR3 protein is CATSDSGGSGGFLNTQYF. The CDR3 DNA reads as TGTGCCACCAGTGATTCAGGAGGTAGCGGGGGGTTCCTGAATACGCAGTATTTT.

The sample holds many counts of this clone. The chain joins TRBV7-8 to TRBJ2-1; perhaps TRBD2 as D (7 bases). V was clipped by 2 bases and J by 9 bases, with 17 bases between them. Per the germline V gene, CDR1 is SGHVS and CDR2 is FQNEAQ. CDR3 length: 15 amino acids. The CDR3 here is CASSLLRGGHGEQFF. CDR3 in DNA: TGTGCCAGCAGCTTACTACGCGGGGGACATGGTGAGCAGTTCTTC.

This sequence joins TRBV25-1 and TRBJ2-3, with D tentatively TRBD2 (6 bases). The germline V gene has CDR1 MGHDK and CDR2 SYGVNS. This CDR3 comprises 15 residues. The V gene lost 5 bases and the J gene lost 2 bases, with 14 bases spanning the gap. The CDR3 nucleotides are TGTGCCAGCAGTCGCGGGGTGCGCCACACAGATACGCAGTATTTT. Amino acid sequence: CASSRGVRHTDTQYF.

The rearrangement uses TRBV7-9 and TRBJ1-5, with D tentatively TRBD1 (6 bases). Trimming removed 5 bases at V and 7 bases at J, with 9 bases between. Germline loops: CDR1 SEHNR, CDR2 FQNEAQ (reference sequence). This CDR3 is 12 amino acids long. CDR3 bases: TGTGCCAGCAGCAACAGGGCCCAGCCCCAGCATTTT. Residues: CASSNRAQPQHF.

The rearrangement joins TRBV5-1 to TRBJ1-6; D perhaps matches TRBD1 (6 bases). Germline V gene sequence: CDR1 SGHRS, CDR2 YFSETQ. The CDR3 totals 16 residues. V lost 0 bases, J lost 6 bases, and 13 bases lay in between. CDR3 protein: CASSLVVGTTNSPLHF. In nucleotides, the CDR3 is TGCGCCAGCAGCTTGGTAGTTGGGACAACTAATTCACCCCTCCACTTT.

The chain recombines TRBV19 with TRBJ1-6; 7 positions match TRBD1. Per the germline V gene, CDR1 is LNHDA and CDR2 is SQIVND (reference sequence). This CDR3 is built from 16 residues. V shed 4 bases, J shed 7 bases, and the junction held 10 bases outside the gene matches. CDR3 amino acids: CASSTTWDRKNSPLHF. CDR3 nucleotides: TGTGCCAGTAGTACAACTTGGGACAGAAAGAATTCACCCCTCCACTTT.

The chain combines TRBV28 with TRBJ2-7; 12 bases match TRBD1. J was trimmed by 7 bases and V by 2 bases; bases with no gene match: 9. CDR1 MDHEN and CDR2 SYDVKM come from the germline V gene. CDR3 length: 16 residues. The CDR3 region is CASSLPAGQGAREQYF. Written as DNA, the CDR3 is TGTGCCAGCAGTTTACCCGCGGGACAGGGGGCACGGGAGCAGTACTTC.

The chain links TRBV11-3 to TRBJ2-3, with 7 nucleotides matching TRBD2. This CDR3 spans 14 amino acids. Losses at the gene ends were 3 bases for V and 1 base for J; bases not matched to a gene: 1. Germline V gene sequence: CDR1 SGHNT, CDR2 YENEEA. For the CDR3, the DNA is TGTGCCAGCAGCTTGGGGGGGGGCACAGATACGCAGTATTTT. Its protein product is CASSLGGGTDTQYF.

V is TRBV23-1 and J is TRBJ2-4, with 8 positions matching TRBD1. TRBV23-1 is flagged as an ORF with uncertain function. The CDR3 length is 17 residues. V lost 0 bases, J lost 8 bases, and 12 bases stayed unmatched. Written as DNA, the CDR3 is TGCGCCAGCAGTCAATCGATGCTGACAGGGGAGGAGGACATTCAGTACTTC. Translation: CASSQSMLTGEEDIQYF.

This clone occurred a few times. The chain couples TRBV3-1 (or the pseudogene TRBV3-2) to TRBJ2-1; tentative D call: TRBD2 (6 bases). The germline V and J ends were trimmed by 1 base and 8 bases, with 12 bases remaining between them. CDR1 is LGHDT, CDR2 YNNKEL, per germline (reference sequence). This CDR3 is 14 amino acids long. The CDR3 coding sequence is TGTGCCAGCAGCCAAGCCCCGACTAGTGATGAGCAGTTCTTC. As protein: CASSQAPTSDEQFF.

This chain uses TRBV7-2 with TRBJ2-7; 11 bases map to TRBD2. Trimming cost V 6 bases and J 2 bases; bases outside gene matches: 6. The CDR3 covers 15 residues. Germline-derived CDR1 and CDR2 are SGHTA and FQGNSA. CDR3 DNA sequence: TGTGCCAGCAGGGCTAGCGGGGGGCCAACCTACGAGCAGTACTTC. It is translated as CASRASGGPTYEQYF.

This sequence joins TRBV21-1 and TRBJ2-2; the D call of TRBD2 is as the table states it, not checked on the DNA. TRBV21-1 is described as a pseudogene. The CDR3 contains 17 residues. The CDR3 protein is CASSVHGSGGGTGELFF. As DNA, the CDR3 is TGTGCCAGCAGCGTTCACGGCAGCGGGGGGGGCACCGGGGAGCTGTTTTTT.